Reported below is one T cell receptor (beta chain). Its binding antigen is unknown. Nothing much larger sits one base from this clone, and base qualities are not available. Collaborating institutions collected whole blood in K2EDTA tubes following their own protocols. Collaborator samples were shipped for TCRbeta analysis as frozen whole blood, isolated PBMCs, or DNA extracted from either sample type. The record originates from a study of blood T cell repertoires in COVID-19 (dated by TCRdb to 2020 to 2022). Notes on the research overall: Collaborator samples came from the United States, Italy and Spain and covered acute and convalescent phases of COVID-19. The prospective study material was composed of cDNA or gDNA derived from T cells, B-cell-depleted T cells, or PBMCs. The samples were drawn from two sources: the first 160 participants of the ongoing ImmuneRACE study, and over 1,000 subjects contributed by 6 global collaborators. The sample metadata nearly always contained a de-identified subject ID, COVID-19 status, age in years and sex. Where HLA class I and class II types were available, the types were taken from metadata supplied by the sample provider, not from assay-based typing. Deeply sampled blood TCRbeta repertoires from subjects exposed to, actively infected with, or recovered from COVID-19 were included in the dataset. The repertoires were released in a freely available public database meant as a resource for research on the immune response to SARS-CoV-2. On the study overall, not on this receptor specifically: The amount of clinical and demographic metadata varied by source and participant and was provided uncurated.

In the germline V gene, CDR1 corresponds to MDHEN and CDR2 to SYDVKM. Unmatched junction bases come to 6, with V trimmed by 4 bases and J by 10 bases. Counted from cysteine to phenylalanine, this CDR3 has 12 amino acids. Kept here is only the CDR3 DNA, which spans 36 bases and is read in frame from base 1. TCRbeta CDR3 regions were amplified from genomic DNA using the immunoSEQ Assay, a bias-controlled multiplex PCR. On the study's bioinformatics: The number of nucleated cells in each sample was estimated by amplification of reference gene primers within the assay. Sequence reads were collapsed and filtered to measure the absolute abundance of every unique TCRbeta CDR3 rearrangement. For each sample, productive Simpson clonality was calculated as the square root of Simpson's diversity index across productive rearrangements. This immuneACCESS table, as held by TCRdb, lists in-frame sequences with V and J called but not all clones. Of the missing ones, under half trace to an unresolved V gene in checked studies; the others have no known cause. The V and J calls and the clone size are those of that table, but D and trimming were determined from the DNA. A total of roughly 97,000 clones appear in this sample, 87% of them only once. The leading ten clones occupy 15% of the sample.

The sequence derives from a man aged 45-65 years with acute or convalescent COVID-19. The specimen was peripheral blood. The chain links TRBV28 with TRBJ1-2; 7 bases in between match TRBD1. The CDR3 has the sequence CASSWRGLDYTF. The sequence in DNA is TGTGCCAGCAGTTGGAGGGGGCTCGACTACACCTTC.